What follows describes a single T cell receptor (beta chain). What it binds is not known. The data were taken from a study of vaccination effects on CD4 cells after COVID-19. Study information: Each participant was administered two doses of either the BNT162b2 or the mRNA-1273 vaccine.

Data came from immunoSEQ multiplex PCR; TCRdb stores just in-frame clones and leaves some out. The table shows tens of thousands of clones, with around 76% occurring only once. This CDR3 region has 12 residues. Trimming took off 1 base at V and 5 bases at J, with 5 bases between the two ends. Germline lookup yields CDR1 SGHDN and CDR2 FVKESK. Findings and caveats of the study: Marked clonal contraction was seen in infection- and vaccine-induced clones late after vaccination.

ViraFEST used viral peptide pools to expand antigen-specific CD4+ T cells before sequencing. Investigators separated out CD4+ T cells once around 9 days of culture had passed. Vaccine recipients had no previous SARS-CoV-2 infection; their nucleocapsid antibodies were negative. The starting material was CD4+ T cells from PBMCs cultured with HCoV-OC43 spike peptides, obtained before COVID-19 vaccination. As to subset: HCoV-OC43 spike overlapping peptide pool stimulation. The chain combines TRBV14 with TRBJ1-2; D unresolved. The receptor was derived from a human donor who received a COVID-19 vaccine. The CDR3 DNA sequence: TGTGCCAGCAGCCAAGCCGGGTATGGCTACACCTTC. The encoded protein is CASSQAGYGYTF.